This TCR beta chain originates from a study of shared clonotypes between healthy human individuals. Study-wide results and caveats: The study found lower generation probabilities in non-shared clonotypes than in those shared by all four donors.

Genomic DNA of every subset was divided equally among multiple immunoSEQ plates. Generated by immunoSEQ multiplex PCR, the TCRdb table keeps only in-frame clones and is missing some. The table includes about 1.5 million clones, roughly 96% detected once. Of note for this clone: Its antigen is not known.

Sequenced input: naive CD4+ T cells sorted from blood. Subset: CD45RA+ positively selected. This sequence was found in a man younger than 45 in good health.

CDR3 sequence: CASSQTALDTQYF. CDR3 sequence (DNA): TGTGCCAGCAGTCAAACAGCTCTTGATACGCAGTATTTT. J is TRBJ2-3 and V is TRBV2; D unclear. Trimming removed 5 bases from V and 6 bases from J, with 12 bases in between. Per germline, CDR1 SNHLY and CDR2 FYNNEI. This CDR3 region has 13 residues. The full variable domain, completed using reference TRBV2 and TRBJ2-3, is EPEVTQTPSHQVTQMGQEVILRCVPISNHLYFYWYRQILGQKVEFLVSFYNNEISEKSEIFDDQFSVERPDGSNFTLKIRSTKLEDSAMYFCASSQTALDTQYFGPGTRLTVL.